This entry describes one T cell receptor beta chain. This CDR3 region has 16 residues. Germline V CDR1 and CDR2: SNHLY, FYNNEI. V dropped 3 bases and J dropped 0; count of bases not matched to a gene: 5. The sample originates from a study of CD8 T cells in ankylosing spondylitis. Using its own MiXCR run on the 5' RACE reads, TCRdb lists one record per CDR3 protein. The sample yields roughly 86,000 distinct CDR3 sequences, roughly 9.6% seen once. Material: blood, either unsorted or a sorted T cell fraction (not recorded which). This receptor was identified in a male donor with ankylosing spondylitis or in good health (not recorded which). The chain recombines TRBV2 with TRBJ2-3; 8 nucleotides match TRBD2. The CDR3 protein is CASSERASGSTDTQYF. In DNA, the CDR3 is TGTGCCAGCAGTGAGAGGGCTAGCGGGAGCACAGATACGCAGTATTTT.